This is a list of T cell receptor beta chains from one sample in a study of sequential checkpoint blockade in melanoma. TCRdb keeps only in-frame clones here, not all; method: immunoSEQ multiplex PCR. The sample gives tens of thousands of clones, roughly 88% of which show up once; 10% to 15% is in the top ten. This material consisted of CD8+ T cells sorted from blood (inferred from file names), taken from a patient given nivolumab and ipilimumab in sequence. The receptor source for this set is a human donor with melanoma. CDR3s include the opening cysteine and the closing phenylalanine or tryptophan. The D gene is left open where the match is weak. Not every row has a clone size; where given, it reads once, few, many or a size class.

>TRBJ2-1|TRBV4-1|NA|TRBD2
TGCGCCAGCAGCCAAGATGGTAGCGGGAGGGGCAATGAGCAGTTCTTC
CASSQDGSGRGNEQFF
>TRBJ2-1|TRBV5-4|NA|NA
TGTGCCAGCAGCCAGGACTTCAGCTCCTACAATGAGCAGTTCTTC
CASSQDFSSYNEQFF
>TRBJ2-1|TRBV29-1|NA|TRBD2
TGCAGCGTTGGGGCGGGAGGGAACTACAATGAGCAGTTCTTC
CSVGAGGNYNEQFF
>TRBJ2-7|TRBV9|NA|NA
TGTGCCAGCAGCGCCGGACAGAACTACGAGCAGTACTTC
CASSAGQNYEQYF
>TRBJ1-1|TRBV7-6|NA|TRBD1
TGTGCCAGCAGCCATGGACAGGGAGGAGAAGCTTTCTTT
CASSHGQGGEAFF
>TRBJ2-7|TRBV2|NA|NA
TGTGCCAGCAGTGAATTCGGGACCTACGAGCAGTACTTC
CASSEFGTYEQYF
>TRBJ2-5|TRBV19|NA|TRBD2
TGTGCCAGTAGTATTATAGCGGGGCCCCGAGAGACCCAGTACTTC
CASSIIAGPRETQYF
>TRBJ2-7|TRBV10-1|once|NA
TGCGCCAGCAGTGAGTCGCCCGGTTCCGAGCAGTACTTC
CASSESPGSEQYF
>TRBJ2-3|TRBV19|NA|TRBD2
TGTGCCAGTAGTTCTAGCGGGCTTAGCACAGATACGCAGTATTTT
CASSSSGLSTDTQYF
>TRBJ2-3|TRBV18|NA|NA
TGTGCCAGCTCAGAGGTCGGCGAATCGCCGTGGGATACGCAGTATTTT
CASSEVGESPWDTQYF
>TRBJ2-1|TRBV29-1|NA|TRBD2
TGCAGCGTTGGGGGGGCTAGCGGGATCTCCTACAATGAGCAGTTCTTC
CSVGGASGISYNEQFF
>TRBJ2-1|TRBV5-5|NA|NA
TGTGCCAGCATCCCGGACTTTTACAATGAGCAGTTCTTC
CASIPDFYNEQFF
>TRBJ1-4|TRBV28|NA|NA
TGTGCCAGCAGCCCGAGCCCCCTCCGATATGAAAAACTGTTTTTT
CASSPSPLRYEKLFF
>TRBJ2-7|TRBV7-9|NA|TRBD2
TGTGCCAGCAGTACCTCCACTAGCGAGAATTACGAGCAGTACTTC
CASSTSTSENYEQYF
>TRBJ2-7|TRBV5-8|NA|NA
TGTGCCAGCAGCTCACAAACGGGACAAACCTTTAGCTACGAGCAGTACTTC
CASSSQTGQTFSYEQYF
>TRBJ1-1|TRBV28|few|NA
TGTGCCAGCAGCCCAGGGAGGGGCTTAGGGGAAGCTTTCTTT
CASSPGRGLGEAFF
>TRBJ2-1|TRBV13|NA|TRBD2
TGTGCCAGCAGCCGGACTAGCGGGAAGTCCTACAATGAGCAGTTCTTC
CASSRTSGKSYNEQFF
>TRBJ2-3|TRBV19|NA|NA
TGTGCCAGTAGTAAGGATTCTGGCCAGGGTGGGAATTTT
CASSKDSGQGGNF
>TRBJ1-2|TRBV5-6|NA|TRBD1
TGTGCCAGCAGCTTGACAGGGGGCTTTGGCTACACCTTC
CASSLTGGFGYTF
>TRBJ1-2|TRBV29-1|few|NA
TGCAGCGTTGACCAGGGTTCGGATGGCTACACCTTC
CSVDQGSDGYTF
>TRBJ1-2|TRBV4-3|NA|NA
TGCGCCAGCAGCCTCCGAGGGGGAGGGCATGGCTACACCTTC
CASSLRGGGHGYTF
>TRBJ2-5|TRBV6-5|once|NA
TGTGCCAGCAGTTACGTCGGGGAGGAGACCCAGTACTTC
CASSYVGEETQYF
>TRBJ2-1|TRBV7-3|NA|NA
TGTGCCAGCAGCTGGGTGGGTGGCCCAGGTGTAAATGAGCAGTTCTTC
CASSWVGGPGVNEQFF
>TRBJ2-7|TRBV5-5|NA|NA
TGTGCCAGCAGCTTGGAGACAGCCAGGTCCTACGAGCAGTACTTC
CASSLETARSYEQYF
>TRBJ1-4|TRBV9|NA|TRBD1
TGTGCCAGCAGCCCAACAGGGGCTACTAATGAAAAACTGTTTTTT
CASSPTGATNEKLFF
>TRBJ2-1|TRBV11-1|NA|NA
TGTGCCAGCAGCTTAGCTAGCCCATACAATGAGCAGTTCTTC
CASSLASPYNEQFF
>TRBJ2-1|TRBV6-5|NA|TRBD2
TGTGCCAGCAGTTATCGGACTAGAAACGAGCAGTTCTTC
CASSYRTRNEQFF
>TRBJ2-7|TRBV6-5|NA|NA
TGTGCCAGCAGTTGGGGCAGTACCTACGAGCAGTACTTC
CASSWGSTYEQYF
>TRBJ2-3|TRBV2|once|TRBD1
TGTGCCAGCAGTGACGACGTTAGTTTGGGACAGGGAACAGATACGCAGTATTTT
CASSDDVSLGQGTDTQYF
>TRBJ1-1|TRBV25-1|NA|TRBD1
TGTGCCAGCAGTCCAACGGGACAGCAGAACACTGAAGCTTTCTTT
CASSPTGQQNTEAFF
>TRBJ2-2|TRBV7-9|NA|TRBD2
TGTGCCAGCAGCCCCGAGGGCCCTAGCGGGACCAGGGAGCTGTTTTTT
CASSPEGPSGTRELFF
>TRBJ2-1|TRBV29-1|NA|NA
TGCAGCGTTGAAGAACCGCAGGGGGAGGATGTCGACAATGAGCAGTTCTTC
CSVEEPQGEDVDNEQFF
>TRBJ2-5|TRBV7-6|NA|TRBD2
TGTGCCAGCAGCTTCCGCCCCGGGACTAGCGGAGAAGAGACCCAGTACTTC
CASSFRPGTSGEETQYF
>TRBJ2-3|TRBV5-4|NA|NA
TGTGCCAGCAGCTTGACGTGGCTGGGGGGAGGAGCAGATACGCAGTATTTT
CASSLTWLGGGADTQYF
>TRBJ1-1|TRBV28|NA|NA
TGTGCCAGCAGTTTCAGTAACACTGAAGCTTTCTTT
CASSFSNTEAFF
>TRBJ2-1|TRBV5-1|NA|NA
TGCGCCAGCAGCTACCTAGGAGGAGGTGAGCAGTTCTTC
CASSYLGGGEQFF
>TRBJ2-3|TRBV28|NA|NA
TGTGCCAGCAGTTCCGTGGGCAGGGATACGCAGTATTTT
CASSSVGRDTQYF
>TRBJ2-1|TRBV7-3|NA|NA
TGTGCCAGCAGCTTACTCGGAACTAACAATGAGCAGTTCTTC
CASSLLGTNNEQFF
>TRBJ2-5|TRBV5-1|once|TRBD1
TGCGCCAGCAGCATACGACAGGGATTGATTGGGGAGACCCAGTACTTC
CASSIRQGLIGETQYF
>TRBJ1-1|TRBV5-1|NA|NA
TGCGCCAGCAGCTTGGTGCCCGCCGGGAACACTGAAGCTTTCTTT
CASSLVPAGNTEAFF
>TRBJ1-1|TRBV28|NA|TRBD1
TGTGCCAGCAGTTTAACGGCGACAGGGGATGGGAGGAACACTGAAGCTTTCTTT
CASSLTATGDGRNTEAFF
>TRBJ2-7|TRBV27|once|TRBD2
TGTGCCAGCGGATGGGGGGGACTGTACGAGCAGTACTTC
CASGWGGLYEQYF
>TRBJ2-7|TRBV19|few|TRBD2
TGTGCCAGTAGTATATTAGCGGGGGCCTACGAGCAGTACTTC
CASSILAGAYEQYF
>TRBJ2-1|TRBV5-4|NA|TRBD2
TGTGCCAGCAGCTCAAAGCGGGAGCCCTCCTACAATGAGCAGTTCTTC
CASSSKREPSYNEQFF
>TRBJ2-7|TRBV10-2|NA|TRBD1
TGCGCCAGCAGTGAGAAGATAGGGGGCACGAACGAGCAGTACTTC
CASSEKIGGTNEQYF
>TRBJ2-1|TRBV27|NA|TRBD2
TGTGCCAGCAGTTTCGGGTTCCTAGCGGGTTACAATGAGCAGTTCTTC
CASSFGFLAGYNEQFF
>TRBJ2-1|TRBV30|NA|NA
TGTGCCGAGGGGGGGGGATACAATGAGCAGTTCTTC
CAEGGGYNEQFF
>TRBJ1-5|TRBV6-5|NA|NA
TGTGCCAGCGGGACATTAAATCAGCCCCAGCATTTT
CASGTLNQPQHF
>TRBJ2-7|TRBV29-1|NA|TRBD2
TGCAGCGTTGAAGGCAGGACTAGCGGGGGCTACTACGAGCAGTACTTC
CSVEGRTSGGYYEQYF
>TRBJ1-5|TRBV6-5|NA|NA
TGTGCCAGCAGTTACTCCTGGGGCCAGCCCCAGCATTTT
CASSYSWGQPQHF